The next 12 T cell receptor beta chains were all read from a single sample in a study of OX40 agonist ivuxolimab in advanced cancers. Libraries were prepared through the immunoSEQ multiplex PCR assay. As stored in TCRdb, this immuneACCESS dataset retains in-frame rearrangements with V and J assigned. A fraction of the clones does not appear; measured against another copy, unresolved V genes explain less than half of the discrepancy, and the remainder lacks a known reason. Present in this sample are around 90,000 clones, about nine tenths of which were seen just once. Approximately 0.3% of the sample lies in the top ten. The material sequenced was CD4+ or CD8+ T cells sorted from blood, taken in a trial of the OX40 agonist ivuxolimab. The receptors stem from an adult with an advanced solid tumor such as melanoma, head and neck, liver or kidney cancer.

This clone is a singleton in its sample. The genes are TRBV7-9 and TRBJ2-2; perhaps D is TRBD1 or TRBD2 (5 bases each). V was cut by 5 bases and J by 6 bases, with 10 bases left in between. Per the germline V gene, CDR1 is SEHNR and CDR2 is FQNEAQ (reference sequence). CDR3 length: 13 amino acids. The CDR3: CASSRDVPGELFF. The DNA of the CDR3 is TGTGCCAGCAGCCGGGACGTTCCCGGGGAGCTGTTTTTT.

The chain combines TRBV9 with TRBJ2-5; 8 bases are a match to TRBD2. Trimming at V came to 0 bases and at J to 4 bases, leaving 14 bases not matched to a gene. The CDR3 loop spans 18 amino acids. The germline CDR1 and CDR2 sequences are SGDLS and YYNGEE. CDR3 bases: TGTGCCAGCAGCGTAGAGCCCTTGACGGGGGGGCTTCTAGAGACCCAGTACTTC. This encodes CASSVEPLTGGLLETQYF.

This clone was seen only a few times. The chain links TRBV19 to TRBJ1-2, with D perhaps TRBD1 (6 bases). This CDR3 has 12 residues. The germline V gene encodes CDR1 LNHDA and CDR2 SQIVND (reference sequence). Trimming took off 11 bases at V and 3 bases at J, with 13 bases between the two ends. The CDR3 loop is CAGGHWDYGYTF. CDR3 nucleotides: TGTGCCGGGGGACACTGGGACTATGGCTACACCTTC.

The chain carries TRBV6-5 and TRBJ1-1; D is undetermined. V lost 9 bases and J 1 base, leaving 12 bases between the germline ends. The CDR3 runs 13 residues. From germline, CDR1 is MNHEY and CDR2 SVGAGI. The CDR3 nucleotides read TGTGCCAGTGGGAACCGACAGAACACTGAAGCTTTCTTT. Encoded protein: CASGNRQNTEAFF.

The V gene is TRBV2, the J gene TRBJ2-2; D remains ambiguous. V gave up 6 bases and J gave up 3 bases, with 8 bases separating them. Per germline, CDR1 SNHLY and CDR2 FYNNEI. The CDR3 is 13 amino acids. CDR3 residues: CASSDRDTGELFF. The DNA of the CDR3 is TGTGCCAGCAGCGACCGCGACACCGGGGAGCTGTTTTTT.

The J gene is TRBJ2-2, the V gene TRBV5-1; 8 nucleotides match TRBD2. The length of the CDR3 is 16 residues. Germline V gene lookup returns CDR1 SGHRS and CDR2 YFSETQ. V was pared by 0 bases and J by 3 bases, with 4 bases of the junction left unmatched. CDR3 coding DNA: TGCGCCAGCAGCTTGGGGCAGCGGGGGCACACCGGGGAGCTGTTTTTT. This codes for CASSLGQRGHTGELFF.

The J gene is TRBJ1-6, the V gene TRBV5-1, with D perhaps matching TRBD1 (5 bases). Trimming removed 4 bases from V and 9 bases from J, with 20 bases in between. The CDR3 loop spans 16 amino acids. Germline CDR1 reads SGHRS; CDR2 reads YFSETQ. CDR3 sequence reads: CASSAEDTLLGSPLHF. The CDR3 DNA sequence: TGCGCCAGCAGCGCTGAGGACACTCTGCTGGGTTCACCCCTCCACTTT. Using reference TRBV5-1 and TRBJ1-6 for the parts outside the CDR3, the full variable domain is KAGVTQTPRYLIKTRGQQVTLSCSPISGHRSVSWYQQTPGQGLQFLFEYFSETQRNKGNFPGRFSGRQFSNSRSEMNVSTLELGDSALYLCASSAEDTLLGSPLHFGNGTRLTVT.

The chain carries TRBV19 and TRBJ2-7; TRBD2 matches at 10 bases. Germline V gene sequence: CDR1 LNHDA, CDR2 SQIVND (reference sequence). The V and J ends lost 6 bases and 0 bases, in that order; junction bases with no gene match: 5. The CDR3 is 15 amino acids. As DNA, the CDR3 is TGTGCCAGTAGGATTTCTAGCGGGGGCTCCTACGAGCAGTACTTC. Translating gives CASRISSGGSYEQYF.

This chain connects TRBV6-5 to TRBJ1-2; 8 nucleotides line up with TRBD1. V trimming: 4 bases; J trimming: 6 bases; junction bases outside the gene matches: 7. The germline V gene encodes CDR1 MNHEY and CDR2 SVGAGI. The CDR3 is 14 amino acids. The CDR3 nucleotides read TGTGCCAGCAGTTCCCCACAGGGGGAGAATGGCTACACCTTC. Protein: CASSSPQGENGYTF.

This clone was counted between two and nine times. This rearrangement joins TRBV5-4 to TRBJ1-2; D gene unclear. Deletions cut 0 bases from V and 4 bases from J, with 7 bases between. Germline V gives CDR1 SGHNT, CDR2 YYREEE (reference sequence). The CDR3 spans 13 residues. The CDR3 spells CASSLDSGYGYTF. The CDR3 DNA follows: TGTGCCAGCAGCTTGGACTCCGGCTATGGCTACACCTTC.

The DNA for the CDR3 is TGTGCCAGCAGCTTAAACCGACCGGCGGGTGGCTCCTATAATTCACCCCTCCACTTT. Its protein product is CASSLNRPAGGSYNSPLHF. The chain carries TRBV11-2 and TRBJ1-6; no reliable D call. Germline V gene data show CDR1 as SGHAT and CDR2 as FQNNGV. The V end was cut by 2 bases, the J end by 0 bases, with 17 bases between. This CDR3 is 19 amino acids long.

This rearrangement joins TRBV2 to TRBJ2-1, with D maybe TRBD1 (6 bases). Trimming took off 8 bases at V and 1 base at J, with 9 bases between the two ends. Germline CDR1 reads SNHLY; CDR2 reads FYNNEI. The CDR3 consists of 13 residues. DNA of the CDR3: TGTGCCAGCTATACAGGGTCCTACAATGAGCAGTTCTTC. It specifies CASYTGSYNEQFF.